The 4 T cell receptor beta chains in this list originate from one sample, sequenced in a study of T-cell memory formation after mild COVID-19. TCRdb called the 5' RACE reads again in MiXCR, with one record for every CDR3 protein. The repertoire holds tens of thousands of distinct CDR3 sequences, with 7% to 8% as singletons. The sample was PBMCs or a T cell subset sorted from them (not recorded which). Receptors originate from a man between 18 and 29 years old who had mild COVID-19 (a few samples of this study predate the infection). Cell type and time point are not known.

This clonotype was counted many times. The V gene is TRBV5-1, the J gene TRBJ2-1, with D tentatively TRBD1 (5 bases). Germline CDR1 and CDR2: SGHRS and YFSETQ. The CDR3 spans 15 residues. The V and J ends lost 3 bases and 0 bases respectively, with 10 bases between them. CDR3 amino acids: CASSSQTVSYNEQFF. The CDR3, as DNA: TGCGCCAGCAGCTCCCAGACAGTCTCCTACAATGAGCAGTTCTTC.

This clonotype appeared many times. The chain couples TRBV5-1 to TRBJ2-6; unclear D gene. Trimming took off 3 bases at V and 0 bases at J, with 4 bases between the two ends. This CDR3 is built from 14 residues. Germline lookup yields CDR1 SGHRS and CDR2 YFSETQ. The CDR3 loop reads CASSSRSGANVLTF. CDR3 in DNA: TGCGCCAGCAGCTCACGCTCTGGGGCCAACGTCCTGACTTTC. Supplemented by reference TRBV5-1 and TRBJ2-6, the full variable domain reads KAGVTQTPRYLIKTRGQQVTLSCSPISGHRSVSWYQQTPGQGLQFLFEYFSETQRNKGNFPGRFSGRQFSNSRSEMNVSTLELGDSALYLCASSSRSGANVLTFGAGSRLTVL.

This clonotype was counted between two and nine times. The DNA for the CDR3 is TGTGCCAGCAGCTTGGAACCAATCGGAAATGAGCAGTTCTTC. Translating it yields CASSLEPIGNEQFF. The V and J genes are TRBV5-5 and TRBJ2-1; D unresolved. The V gene lost 0 bases and the J gene lost 7 bases, with 11 bases spanning the gap. Germline CDR1 is SGHKS and CDR2 is YYEKEE (reference sequence). The CDR3 sequence is 14 residues long.

This clonotype appeared many times. The V call is TRBV6-5, the J call TRBJ1-1; D may be TRBD1 (5 bases). Germline assignment: CDR1 MNHEY and CDR2 SVGAGI. This CDR3 region has 12 residues. V lost 6 bases and J 8 bases, leaving 13 bases between the germline ends. The CDR3 sequence: CASSSGRDEAFF. DNA for the CDR3: TGTGCCAGCAGCTCCGGACGGGACGAAGCTTTCTTT.